This TCR beta chain originates from a study of cytomegalovirus exposure and HLA in healthy donors. Findings and limits, study-wide: Across HLA loci, a later analysis found differing TCR association rates, with DRB1 most and HLA-C fewest.

PCR amplification relied on 60 Vbeta primers (plus 13 Jbeta primers). Sequencing used immunoSEQ multiplex PCR; TCRdb keeps in-frame clones, though not all of them. Of 90,000 to 110,000 clones in the sample, approximately 72% were seen once. Notes on this clone: Its antigen remains unknown.

This CDR3 has 13 amino acids. Per germline, CDR1 SGHNT and CDR2 YYREEE (reference sequence). V gave up 0 bases and J gave up 3 bases, with 6 bases separating them. The sequencing sample was made of PBMCs. The genes are TRBV5-4 and TRBJ2-5, with D possibly being TRBD2 (5 bases). The origin of this receptor is a man aged 25-45 years in good health and CMV-seronegative. Here the CDR3 DNA reads TGTGCCAGCAGCTTGGACGGGGAAGAGACCCAGTACTTC. This encodes CASSLDGEETQYF.